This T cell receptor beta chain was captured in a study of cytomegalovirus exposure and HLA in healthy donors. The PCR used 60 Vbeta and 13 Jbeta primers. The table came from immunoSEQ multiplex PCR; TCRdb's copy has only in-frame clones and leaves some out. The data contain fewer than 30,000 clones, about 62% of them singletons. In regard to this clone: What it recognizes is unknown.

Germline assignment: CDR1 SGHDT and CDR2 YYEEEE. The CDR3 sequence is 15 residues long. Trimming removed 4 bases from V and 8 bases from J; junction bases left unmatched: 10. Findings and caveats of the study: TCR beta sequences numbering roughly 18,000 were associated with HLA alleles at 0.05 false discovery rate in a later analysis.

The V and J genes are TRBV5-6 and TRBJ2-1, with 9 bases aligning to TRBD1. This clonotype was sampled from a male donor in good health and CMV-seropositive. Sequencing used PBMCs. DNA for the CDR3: TGTGCCAGCAGCCTCCGACAGGGGGTGGTCGATGAGCAGTTCTTC. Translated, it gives CASSLRQGVVDEQFF.